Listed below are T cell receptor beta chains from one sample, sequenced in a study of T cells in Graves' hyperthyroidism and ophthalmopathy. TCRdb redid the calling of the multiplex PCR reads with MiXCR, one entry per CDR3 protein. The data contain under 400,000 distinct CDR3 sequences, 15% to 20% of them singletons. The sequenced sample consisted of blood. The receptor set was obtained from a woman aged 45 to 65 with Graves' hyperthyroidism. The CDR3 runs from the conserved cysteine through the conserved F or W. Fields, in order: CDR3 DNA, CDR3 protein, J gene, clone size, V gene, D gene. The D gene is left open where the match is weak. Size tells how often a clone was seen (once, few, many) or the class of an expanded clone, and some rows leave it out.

CDR3 DNA: TGTGCCAGCAGTTACAGTATAGGGGGAGATTTCGAAAAACTGTTTTTT
CDR3 protein: CASSYSIGGDFEKLFF
J gene: TRBJ1-4
clone size: many
V gene: TRBV6-5
D gene: NA

CDR3 DNA: TGTGCCAGCAGCTTAGCCCCCCCGGGTTCGAGCGGGGTAACCTACGAGCAGTACTTC
CDR3 protein: CASSLAPPGSSGVTYEQYF
J gene: TRBJ2-7
clone size: many
V gene: TRBV7-9
D gene: TRBD2

CDR3 DNA: TGTGCCAGCAGCTTCAAGACCCTACAAGAGACCCAGTACTTC
CDR3 protein: CASSFKTLQETQYF
J gene: TRBJ2-5
clone size: NA
V gene: TRBV5-4
D gene: NA

CDR3 DNA: TGTGCCACCAGCAATTTCCATGAGCAGTTCTTC
CDR3 protein: CATSNFHEQFF
J gene: TRBJ2-1
clone size: NA
V gene: TRBV15
D gene: NA

CDR3 DNA: TGCAGTGCTTCCGCCCGCATACTCTACACAGATACGCAGTATTTT
CDR3 protein: CSASARILYTDTQYF
J gene: TRBJ2-3
clone size: few
V gene: TRBV20-1
D gene: NA

CDR3 DNA: TGTGCCAGCAGCTCGAGGACTAGCGGGGAAGAGACCCAGTACTTC
CDR3 protein: CASSSRTSGEETQYF
J gene: TRBJ2-5
clone size: many
V gene: TRBV5-8
D gene: TRBD2

CDR3 DNA: TGCAGCGTCGATATAGGGTATGGCTACACCTTC
CDR3 protein: CSVDIGYGYTF
J gene: TRBJ1-2
clone size: NA
V gene: TRBV29-1
D gene: NA

CDR3 DNA: TGTGCCAGCAGCCCGATACTAATGAACACTGAAGCTTTCTTT
CDR3 protein: CASSPILMNTEAFF
J gene: TRBJ1-1
clone size: many
V gene: TRBV11-3
D gene: NA

CDR3 DNA: TGCAGCGTTGGGAAGGGGGGCACTGAAGCTTTCTTT
CDR3 protein: CSVGKGGTEAFF
J gene: TRBJ1-1
clone size: NA
V gene: TRBV29-1
D gene: NA

CDR3 DNA: TGTGCCAGCAACAGACCCGGGGGGGCAGATACGCAGTATTTT
CDR3 protein: CASNRPGGADTQYF
J gene: TRBJ2-3
clone size: NA
V gene: TRBV6-1
D gene: TRBD2

CDR3 DNA: TGTGCCAGCAGCCCGGATGGGGAGGGACAGGGGACAGATACGCAGTATTTT
CDR3 protein: CASSPDGEGQGTDTQYF
J gene: TRBJ2-3
clone size: many
V gene: TRBV12-3/TRBV12-4
D gene: TRBD1

CDR3 DNA: TGTGCCAGCTCACCAGCGGGGGTGAAAGAGACCCAGTACTTC
CDR3 protein: CASSPAGVKETQYF
J gene: TRBJ2-5
clone size: NA
V gene: TRBV18
D gene: TRBD2

CDR3 DNA: TGTGCCAGCAGTACACCGGGACAGATGGCTGAGCAGTTCTTC
CDR3 protein: CASSTPGQMAEQFF
J gene: TRBJ2-1
clone size: many
V gene: TRBV12-3/TRBV12-4
D gene: TRBD1

CDR3 DNA: TGTGCCAGCGCTAGCGGTCCAACTTACGAGCAGTACTTC
CDR3 protein: CASASGPTYEQYF
J gene: TRBJ2-7
clone size: NA
V gene: TRBV27
D gene: TRBD2

CDR3 DNA: TGTGCCAGCAGCTTAAAGACAGTCGCAGAGACCCAGTACTTC
CDR3 protein: CASSLKTVAETQYF
J gene: TRBJ2-5
clone size: few
V gene: TRBV11-2
D gene: NA

CDR3 DNA: TGTGCCAGCAGTTCAAACAGATACTATGGCTACACCTTC
CDR3 protein: CASSSNRYYGYTF
J gene: TRBJ1-2
clone size: many
V gene: TRBV12-3/TRBV12-4
D gene: NA

CDR3 DNA: TGCAGTGCTAGTCTTTCGGGGACAGGGGACAATGAGCAGTTCTTC
CDR3 protein: CSASLSGTGDNEQFF
J gene: TRBJ2-1
clone size: many
V gene: TRBV20-1
D gene: TRBD1

CDR3 DNA: TGTGCCAGCAGTTACTCAAACGGAGATACGCAGTATTTT
CDR3 protein: CASSYSNGDTQYF
J gene: TRBJ2-3
clone size: many
V gene: TRBV6-6
D gene: NA

CDR3 DNA: TGTGCCAGCAGTGAAGCAAGCGAGCAGTACTTC
CDR3 protein: CASSEASEQYF
J gene: TRBJ2-7
clone size: many
V gene: TRBV2
D gene: NA

CDR3 DNA: TGTGCCAGCAGCTCGGACAGTACCGAAGCTTTCTTT
CDR3 protein: CASSSDSTEAFF
J gene: TRBJ1-1
clone size: NA
V gene: TRBV5-6
D gene: NA

CDR3 DNA: TGTGCCAGTAGTGGATACATGAACACTGAAGCTTTCTTT
CDR3 protein: CASSGYMNTEAFF
J gene: TRBJ1-1
clone size: NA
V gene: TRBV19
D gene: NA

CDR3 DNA: TGCGCCAGCAGCTTGGTAGCCCGCGGAACAGCGAACACTGAAGCTTTCTTT
CDR3 protein: CASSLVARGTANTEAFF
J gene: TRBJ1-1
clone size: NA
V gene: TRBV5-1
D gene: NA

CDR3 DNA: TGTGCCAGCAGCCACGCGGGGGGTGCAGAGACCCAGTACTTC
CDR3 protein: CASSHAGGAETQYF
J gene: TRBJ2-5
clone size: NA
V gene: TRBV7-2
D gene: TRBD2

CDR3 DNA: TGCGCCAGCAGCTTGGATTGGACAGGAGGGACTGAAGCTTTCTTT
CDR3 protein: CASSLDWTGGTEAFF
J gene: TRBJ1-1
clone size: few
V gene: TRBV5-1
D gene: TRBD1

CDR3 DNA: TGTGCCAGCAGCCCGGAGGCAGGCGAGAACTATGGCTACACCTTC
CDR3 protein: CASSPEAGENYGYTF
J gene: TRBJ1-2
clone size: NA
V gene: TRBV5-4
D gene: NA

CDR3 DNA: TGTGCCAGCAGCAATGATGGCTACACCTTC
CDR3 protein: CASSNDGYTF
J gene: TRBJ1-2
clone size: many
V gene: TRBV7-9
D gene: NA

CDR3 DNA: TGTGCCAGCAGCGCCTTACTTGGACAGGGGTCAGATACGCAGTATTTT
CDR3 protein: CASSALLGQGSDTQYF
J gene: TRBJ2-3
clone size: many
V gene: TRBV2
D gene: TRBD1

CDR3 DNA: TGTGCCAGTAGTATAGTCCCAGGGACCTTGGGACAGCCCCAGCATTTT
CDR3 protein: CASSIVPGTLGQPQHF
J gene: TRBJ1-5
clone size: NA
V gene: TRBV19
D gene: NA

CDR3 DNA: TGTGCCAGCAGTTTAACAGGCGGGCAAGAGACCCAGTACTTC
CDR3 protein: CASSLTGGQETQYF
J gene: TRBJ2-5
clone size: many
V gene: TRBV28
D gene: NA

CDR3 DNA: TGTGCCAGCAGTTTCACTAGCGGGACCCGGGAGCAGTACTTC
CDR3 protein: CASSFTSGTREQYF
J gene: TRBJ2-7
clone size: few
V gene: TRBV27
D gene: TRBD2

CDR3 DNA: TGCAGCGTCGATCTGGGGACCGGGGAGCTGTTTTTT
CDR3 protein: CSVDLGTGELFF
J gene: TRBJ2-2
clone size: NA
V gene: TRBV29-1
D gene: NA